This TCR beta chain is from a study of monozygotic twins with inflammatory bowel disease. Points from the study as a whole: The analysis yielded no support for one strong signal or clonotype associated with IBD. Reduced clonotype sharing with other individuals was observed in IBD patients relative to healthy twins, especially with disease activity. A reduction in TCRbeta diversity (inverse Simpson) was seen in IBD patients relative to healthy co-twins.

Blood was collected, more than 2 ml per donor. The CDR3 has 16 amino acids. Turning to this clonotype: No antigen is known for it.

TCRdb re-called the 5' RACE reads and gives one entry per CDR3 protein, without DNA. The repertoire shows over 350,000 distinct CDR3 sequences; the top ten hold around 2.6%. This chain uses TRBV12-3 or TRBV12-4 with TRBJ2-1. The material sequenced was blood. This clonotype originated in a human donor with ulcerative colitis or Crohn's disease, or a healthy co-twin of an affected twin (not recorded which). CDR3 residues: CASRYDTENSYNEQFF.